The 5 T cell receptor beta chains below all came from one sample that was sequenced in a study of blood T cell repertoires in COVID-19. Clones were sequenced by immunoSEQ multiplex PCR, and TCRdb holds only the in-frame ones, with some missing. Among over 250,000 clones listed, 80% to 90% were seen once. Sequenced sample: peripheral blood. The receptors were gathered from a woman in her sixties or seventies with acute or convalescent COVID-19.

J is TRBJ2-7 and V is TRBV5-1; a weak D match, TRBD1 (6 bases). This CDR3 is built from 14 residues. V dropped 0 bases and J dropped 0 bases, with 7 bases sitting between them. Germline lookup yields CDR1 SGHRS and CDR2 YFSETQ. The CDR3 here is CASSLGTDSYEQYF. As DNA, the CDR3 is TGCGCCAGCAGCTTGGGGACAGACTCCTACGAGCAGTACTTC.

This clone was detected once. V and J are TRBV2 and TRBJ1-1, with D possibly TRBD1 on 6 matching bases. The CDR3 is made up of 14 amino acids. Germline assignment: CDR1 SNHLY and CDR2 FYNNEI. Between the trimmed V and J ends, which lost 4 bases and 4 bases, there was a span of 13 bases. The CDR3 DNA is TGTGCCAGCAGTGTGGGGGGGCGCGGCACTGAAGCTTTCTTT. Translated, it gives CASSVGGRGTEAFF.

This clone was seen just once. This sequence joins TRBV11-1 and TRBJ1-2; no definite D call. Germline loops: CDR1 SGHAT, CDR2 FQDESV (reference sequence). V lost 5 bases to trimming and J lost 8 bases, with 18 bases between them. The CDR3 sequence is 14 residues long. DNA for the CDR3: TGTGCCAGCAGCCAACATCCCGGAACTATGGGCTACACCTTC. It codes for CASSQHPGTMGYTF.

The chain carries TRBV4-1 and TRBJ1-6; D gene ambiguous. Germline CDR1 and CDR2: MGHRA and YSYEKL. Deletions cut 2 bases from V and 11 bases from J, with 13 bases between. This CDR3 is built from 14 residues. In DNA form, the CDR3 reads TGCGCCAGCAGCCAACATAACAGAAATACACCCCTCCACTTT. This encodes CASSQHNRNTPLHF.

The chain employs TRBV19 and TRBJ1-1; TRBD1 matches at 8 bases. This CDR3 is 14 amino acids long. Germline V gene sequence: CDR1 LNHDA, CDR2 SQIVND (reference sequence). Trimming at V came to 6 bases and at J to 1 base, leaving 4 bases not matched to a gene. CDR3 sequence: CASRRTGRNTEAFF. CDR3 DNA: TGTGCCAGTAGGCGGACAGGGAGGAACACTGAAGCTTTCTTT. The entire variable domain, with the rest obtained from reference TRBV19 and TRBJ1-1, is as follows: DGGITQSPKYLFRKEGQNVTLSCEQNLNHDAMYWYRQDPGQGLRLIYYSQIVNDFQKGDIAEGYSVSREKKESFPLTVTSAQKNPTAFYLCASRRTGRNTEAFFGQGTRLTVV.